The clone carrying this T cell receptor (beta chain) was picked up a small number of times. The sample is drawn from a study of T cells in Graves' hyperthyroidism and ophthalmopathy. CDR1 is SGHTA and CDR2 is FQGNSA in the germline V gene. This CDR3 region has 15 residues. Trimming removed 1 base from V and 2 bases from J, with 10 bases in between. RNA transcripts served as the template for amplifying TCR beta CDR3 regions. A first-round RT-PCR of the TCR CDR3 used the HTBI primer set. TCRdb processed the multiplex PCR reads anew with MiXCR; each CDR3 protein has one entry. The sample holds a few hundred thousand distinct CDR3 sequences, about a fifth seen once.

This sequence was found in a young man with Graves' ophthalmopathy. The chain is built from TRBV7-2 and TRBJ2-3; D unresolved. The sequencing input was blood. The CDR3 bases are TGTGCCAGCAGCTTAGGGAACCCACACACAGATACGCAGTATTTT. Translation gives CASSLGNPHTDTQYF.